One and the same sample provided the 26 T cell receptor beta chains below, sequenced in a study of identifying expanded T cells in peripheral blood. Clones were read by immunoSEQ multiplex PCR, and TCRdb kept only the in-frame ones, dropping some. Of 55,000 to 80,000 clones listed, approximately 80% are singletons. Sequences were obtained from blood. Source of these receptors: a person between 18 and 75 years old in good health.

The V call is TRBV5-1, the J call TRBJ2-5, with D possibly being TRBD2 (5 bases). This CDR3 region has 14 residues. V lost 0 bases and J lost 5, with 11 bases in between. Per the germline V gene, CDR1 is SGHRS and CDR2 is YFSETQ. This CDR3 reads CASSLAGVRETQYF. For the CDR3, the DNA is TGCGCCAGCAGCTTGGCCGGGGTGCGGGAGACCCAGTACTTC.

The chain links TRBV4-1 to TRBJ1-6, with a possible D match to TRBD1 (5 bases). The CDR3 contains 15 residues. The germline V gene has CDR1 MGHRA and CDR2 YSYEKL. Trimming pared 1 base from V and 6 bases from J, leaving 10 bases between. CDR3 in DNA: TGCGCCAGCAGCCAAGTAGCAGGGCCTAATTCACCCCTCCACTTT. Its translation is CASSQVAGPNSPLHF.

This clone appeared a single time. The chain's CDR3 is CASSLKFTGANQPQHF. The CDR3 DNA is TGTGCCAGCAGCTTGAAGTTTACCGGGGCTAATCAGCCCCAGCATTTT. This chain uses TRBV5-5 with TRBJ1-5; possibly TRBD1 for D (5 bases). This CDR3 has 16 amino acids. V lost 1 base and J lost 4, with 15 bases in between. Germline V CDR1 and CDR2: SGHKS, YYEKEE (reference sequence).

The rearrangement links TRBV6-5 to TRBJ1-4; D gene uncertain. Germline assignment: CDR1 MNHEY and CDR2 SVGAGI. The CDR3 is 15 residues long. V dropped 5 bases and J dropped 0 bases, with 10 bases sitting between them. The CDR3 nucleotides are TGTGCCAGCAGTGGCCGTTCCGCAACTAATGAAAAACTGTTTTTT. This translates into CASSGRSATNEKLFF.

This clone was seen a single time. This chain uses TRBV10-1 with TRBJ2-2, with D uncertain. V was cut by 4 bases and J by 4 bases, with 10 bases left in between. The CDR3 extends over 14 amino acids. Germline V CDR1 and CDR2: WNHNN, SYGVQD (reference sequence). The CDR3 DNA reads as TGCGCCAGCAGTGTAGGACCGATCACCGGGGAGCTGTTTTTT. Amino acid sequence: CASSVGPITGELFF.

The chain uses TRBV6-1 and TRBJ2-7, with 12 bases fitting TRBD2. CDR3 size: 15 residues. In germline, CDR1 is MNHNS, CDR2 SASEGT. V gave up 4 bases and J gave up 3 bases; unmatched junction bases: 4. The CDR3 DNA is TGTGCCAGCAGTGTACGACTAGCGGGGGTCTACGAGCAGTACGTC. It is translated as CASSVRLAGVYEQYV.

This chain connects TRBV4-1 to TRBJ2-3; D not resolved. Looked up from germline, CDR1 is MGHRA and CDR2 is YSYEKL. The CDR3 loop spans 16 amino acids. The ends were cut back, 5 bases at V and 0 bases at J, with 15 bases in the middle. The CDR3 reads CASSFTPEGSTDTQYF. CDR3 sequence (DNA): TGCGCCAGCAGCTTCACCCCGGAAGGGAGCACAGATACGCAGTATTTT.

This chain connects TRBV6-1 to TRBJ2-3, with no clear D. Germline CDR1 reads MNHNS; CDR2 reads SASEGT. Trimming took off 1 base at V and 0 bases at J, with 14 bases between the two ends. This CDR3 comprises 17 residues. In DNA form, the CDR3 reads TGTGCCAGCAGTGAAGATTGGTTCTTGACGAGCACAGATACGCAGTATTTT. Protein product: CASSEDWFLTSTDTQYF.

The chain joins TRBV10-3 to TRBJ2-7, with TRBD1 identical over 11 bases. After removal of 1 base from V and 5 bases from J, the junction contained 1 base not matched to a gene. Per germline, CDR1 ENHRY and CDR2 SYGVKD. The CDR3 runs to 14 residues. Here the CDR3 DNA reads TGTGCCATCAGTGAGTTGGGACAGGGGGACGAGCAGTACTTC. Encoded protein: CAISELGQGDEQYF.

V is TRBV4-3 and J is TRBJ2-7; D may be TRBD2 (6 bases). V lost 1 base to trimming and J lost 0 bases, with 7 bases between them. CDR3 size: 14 residues. CDR1 is LGHNA, CDR2 YSLEER, per germline. The CDR3 DNA follows: TGCGCCAGCAGCCAAGGCGGGAACTCCTACGAGCAGTACTTC. Encoded protein: CASSQGGNSYEQYF.

This chain links TRBV19 with TRBJ1-1; 7 nucleotides match TRBD1. The CDR3 contains 17 residues. The germline V gene has CDR1 LNHDA and CDR2 SQIVND (reference sequence). V lost 3 bases, J lost 1 base, and 11 bases stayed unmatched. The CDR3 is CASSMIWTGGANTEAFF. The CDR3 coding sequence is TGTGCCAGTAGTATGATATGGACAGGTGGGGCGAACACTGAAGCTTTCTTT.

The J gene is TRBJ2-1, the V gene TRBV4-1; D is perhaps TRBD1 or TRBD2 (7 bases each). Trimming left V 7 bases short and J 7 bases short, with 20 bases between. The germline gives CDR1 MGHRA, CDR2 YSYEKL. This CDR3 has 15 residues. The CDR3 loop reads CASTPPGGGTNEQFF. DNA of the CDR3: TGCGCCAGCACCCCCCCAGGGGGAGGGACGAATGAGCAGTTCTTC.

This clone has just a few counts. The rearrangement links TRBV11-2 to TRBJ2-7; 12 nucleotides agree with TRBD2. The CDR3 totals 15 residues. Unmatched junction bases numbered 4, after V lost 4 bases and J lost 3 bases. Looked up from germline, CDR1 is SGHAT and CDR2 is FQNNGV. DNA of the CDR3: TGTGCCAGCAGCTCCTGGACTAGCGGGAACTACGAGCAGTACTTC. Translation gives CASSSWTSGNYEQYF.

The rearrangement links TRBV14 to TRBJ1-1; D gene uncertain. Germline V gene data show CDR1 as SGHDN and CDR2 as FVKESK. V lost 3 bases and J lost 5, with 16 bases in between. CDR3 size: 15 residues. The CDR3 loop reads CASSQKMVLGTEAFF. Here the CDR3 DNA reads TGTGCCAGCAGCCAGAAGATGGTCTTAGGGACTGAAGCTTTCTTT.

The rearrangement uses TRBV5-6 and TRBJ2-3; TRBD2 matches 12 bases. Losses at the gene ends were 2 bases for V and 4 bases for J; bases not matched to a gene: 8. Germline loops: CDR1 SGHDT, CDR2 YYEEEE. The CDR3 loop spans 17 amino acids. CDR3 region: CASSLTLAGGRADTQYF. CDR3 sequence (DNA): TGTGCCAGCAGCTTAACACTAGCGGGGGGTCGCGCAGATACGCAGTATTTT.

The V gene is TRBV13, the J gene TRBJ2-7; tentatively, D is TRBD2 (5 bases). The CDR3 is 15 amino acids. Trimming stripped 5 bases from V and 0 bases from J, with 14 bases between. Per germline, CDR1 PRHDT and CDR2 FYEKMQ (reference sequence). The CDR3 nucleotides are TGTGCCAGCAGCCCAATGGACGGGAACTCCTACGAGCAGTACTTC. Its translation is CASSPMDGNSYEQYF.

The rearrangement joins TRBV6-1 to TRBJ2-3; D call uncertain. Trimming stripped 2 bases from V and 4 bases from J, with 7 bases between. The CDR3 extends over 13 amino acids. Looked up from germline, CDR1 is MNHNS and CDR2 is SASEGT. CDR3 loop: CASSEMKADTQYF. In nucleotides, the CDR3 is TGTGCCAGCAGTGAAATGAAGGCAGATACGCAGTATTTT.

This chain connects TRBV28 to TRBJ1-4; D perhaps matches TRBD1 (5 bases). CDR3 length equals 15 residues. Germline CDR1 is MDHEN and CDR2 is SYDVKM. Between the trimmed V and J ends, which lost 5 bases and 4 bases, there was a span of 14 bases. The CDR3 protein is CASSASGSGNEKLFF. The CDR3 DNA follows: TGTGCCAGCAGTGCATCAGGGTCTGGTAATGAAAAACTGTTTTTT.

This rearrangement joins TRBV6-1 to TRBJ1-5; tentative D call: TRBD1 (5 bases). CDR3 length: 15 amino acids. V lost 2 bases, J lost 0 bases, and 8 bases lay in between. From germline, CDR1 is MNHNS and CDR2 SASEGT. CDR3 amino acids: CASSEQGTSNQPQHF. CDR3 coding DNA: TGTGCCAGCAGTGAACAGGGAACTAGCAATCAGCCCCAGCATTTT.

The chain links TRBV7-2 to TRBJ1-1; D is unresolved. CDR3 length: 14 residues. Trimming took 11 bases from V and 0 from J, leaving 16 bases between them. Germline CDR1 is SGHTA and CDR2 is FQGNSA. DNA of the CDR3: TGTGCCGCGCCAAGGACGACCATGAACACTGAAGCTTTCTTT. It encodes CAAPRTTMNTEAFF. Variable domain in full (rest from reference TRBV7-2 and TRBJ1-1): GAGVSQSPSNKVTEKGKDVELRCDPISGHTALYWYRQSLGQGLEFLIYFQGNSAPDKSGLPSDRFSAERTGGSVSTLTIQRTQQEDSAVYLCAAPRTTMNTEAFFGQGTRLTVV.

The chain has TRBV6-1 and TRBJ2-7; possible D gene TRBD1, 5 bases. CDR3 length: 14 amino acids. The ends were cut back, 0 bases at V and 6 bases at J, with 12 bases in the middle. Germline V lookup: CDR1 MNHNS, CDR2 SASEGT. The CDR3 DNA sequence: TGTGCCAGCAGTGAAGCCCTCAGGGAAGTCGAGCAGTACGTC. Protein: CASSEALREVEQYV.

The genes are TRBV11-2 and TRBJ2-1; 11 bases match TRBD2. The V gene end was trimmed by 4 bases and the J gene end by 2 bases; junction bases not matched to a gene: 1. The CDR3 has 15 residues. CDR1 is SGHAT and CDR2 is FQNNGV in the germline V gene. The CDR3 loop reads CASSSTSGTYNEQFF. For the CDR3, the DNA is TGTGCCAGCAGCTCGACTAGCGGGACCTACAATGAGCAGTTCTTC.

This clone has a single count. This chain connects TRBV6-1 to TRBJ1-5, with 8 bases identical to TRBD1. This CDR3 contains 14 residues. J lost 6 bases, V lost 6 bases, and 7 bases had no gene match. CDR1 is MNHNS and CDR2 is SASEGT in the germline V gene. The CDR3 DNA follows: TGTGCCAGCAGCCTCGGACAGGGAGGTCAGCCCCAGCATTTT. Residues: CASSLGQGGQPQHF.

This sequence joins TRBV5-6 and TRBJ2-1; no definite D call. Germline V gives CDR1 SGHDT, CDR2 YYEEEE. Trimming stripped 0 bases from V and 8 bases from J, with 6 bases between. The CDR3 has 12 residues. CDR3 in DNA: TGTGCCAGCAGCTTGGATCCTCATGAGCAGTTCTTC. It codes for CASSLDPHEQFF.

This clone appeared once. The chain recombines TRBV5-1 with TRBJ2-1; possibly TRBD1 or TRBD2 for D (5 bases each). The length of the CDR3 is 13 residues. V was trimmed by 4 bases and J by 9 bases, leaving 14 bases between them. Per germline, CDR1 SGHRS and CDR2 YFSETQ. This CDR3 is CASSRSGTPEQFF. CDR3 bases: TGCGCCAGCAGCAGGTCAGGGACCCCTGAGCAGTTCTTC.

The chain recombines TRBV7-8 with TRBJ2-3; D is possibly TRBD2 (6 bases). Germline lookup yields CDR1 SGHVS and CDR2 FQNEAQ. The V end lost 4 bases, the J end lost 5 bases, and 13 bases lay between the germline ends. The CDR3 has 14 residues. The CDR3 DNA follows: TGTGCCAGCAGCTCGCCCTTGGGAGGAGATACGCAGTATTTT. Translation: CASSSPLGGDTQYF.